These 15 T cell receptor beta chains originate from one sample sequenced in a study of shared clonotypes between healthy human individuals. Sequencing was performed with immunoSEQ multiplex PCR; in TCRdb, only in-frame clones are kept and a portion is missing. The sample contains about 680,000 clones, about 91% of which appear only once. CD45RO-negative, CCR7-positively selected cells formed the naive CD8 fraction, excluding terminally differentiated effector memory CD45RA+ cells. The sample was naive CD8+ T cells sorted from blood. The source is a man younger than 40 in good health.

The chain joins TRBV10-3 to TRBJ2-3; 8 positions agree with TRBD2. The length of the CDR3 is 16 residues. CDR1 and CDR2 (germline): ENHRY, SYGVKD. Trimming at V came to 5 bases and at J to 2 bases, leaving 9 bases not matched to a gene. Here the CDR3 reads CAISYSGLGSTDTQYF. The CDR3 bases are TGTGCCATCAGTTACTCGGGACTAGGGTCCACAGATACGCAGTATTTT.

As concerns this clone: Other DNA sequences within the sample encode an identical CDR3. The genes are TRBV5-4 and TRBJ2-7; 11 nucleotides match TRBD2. CDR1 and CDR2 from the germline V gene are SGHNT and YYREEE (reference sequence). The CDR3 contains 15 residues. The junction had 0 bases not matched to a gene; V was cut back by 0 bases and J by 1 base. In DNA form, the CDR3 reads TGTGCCAGCAGCTTGGGACTAGCGGGGTCCTACGAGCAGTACTTC. This encodes CASSLGLAGSYEQYF. The complete variable domain, with remaining parts taken from reference TRBV5-4 and TRBJ2-7, reads ETGVTQSPTHLIKTRGQQVTLRCSSQSGHNTVSWYQQALGQGPQFIFQYYREEENGRGNFPPRFSGLQFPNYSSELNVNALELDDSALYLCASSLGLAGSYEQYFGPGTRLTVT.

This chain connects TRBV10-3 to TRBJ1-1; D is unresolved. CDR1 is ENHRY, CDR2 SYGVKD, per germline. The V end was cut by 8 bases, the J end by 5 bases, with 15 bases between. This CDR3 has 13 amino acids. The CDR3 spells CAIQDGFGTEAFF. CDR3 DNA sequence: TGTGCCATCCAGGATGGCTTTGGGACTGAAGCTTTCTTT.

The chain uses TRBV5-6 and TRBJ2-7; D may be TRBD2 (6 bases). Per the germline V gene, CDR1 is SGHDT and CDR2 is YYEEEE. This CDR3 spans 13 amino acids. V lost 1 base to trimming and J lost 6 bases, with 11 bases between them. This chain's CDR3 is CASSLLLSGEQYF. The DNA for the CDR3 is TGTGCCAGCAGCTTGTTACTTAGCGGCGAGCAGTACTTC. Full variable domain (outside the CDR3, taken from reference TRBV5-6 and TRBJ2-7): DAGVTQSPTHLIKTRGQQVTLRCSPKSGHDTVSWYQQALGQGPQFIFQYYEEEERQRGNFPDRFSGHQFPNYSSELNVNALLLGDSALYLCASSLLLSGEQYFGPGTRLTVT.

The V call is TRBV7-9, the J call TRBJ1-4; a possible D gene is TRBD1 (5 bases). CDR3 length equals 16 residues. Trimming shortened V by 8 bases and J by 5 bases, and 21 bases separated the two germline ends. Per germline, CDR1 SEHNR and CDR2 FQNEAQ (reference sequence). The CDR3 bases are TGTGCCAGCGCTTCTCCGACAGCACTCGTGAATGAAAAACTGTTTTTT. This sequence encodes CASASPTALVNEKLFF.

J is TRBJ1-5 and V is TRBV28, with D tentatively TRBD1 (6 bases). V gave up 5 bases and J gave up 6 bases, with 14 bases separating them. Germline V gene sequence: CDR1 MDHEN, CDR2 SYDVKM. The CDR3 sequence is 14 residues long. CDR3 region: CASSPDRWGQPQHF. CDR3 nucleotide sequence: TGTGCCAGCAGTCCCGACAGGTGGGGTCAGCCCCAGCATTTT.

This clone was seen many times. The rearrangement links TRBV19 to TRBJ2-6; no reliable D call. The germline V gene has CDR1 LNHDA and CDR2 SQIVND (reference sequence). With 3 bases removed from V and 7 bases from J, the gap between germline ends came to 10 bases. The CDR3 is made up of 14 amino acids. The CDR3 sequence is CASSMTVLANVLTF. Here the CDR3 DNA reads TGTGCCAGTAGTATGACGGTTTTAGCCAACGTCCTGACTTTC.

This clone has only a few counts. V usage is TRBV28 and J usage is TRBJ2-5; 9 bases are a match to TRBD1. This CDR3 spans 14 amino acids. Germline V gene data show CDR1 as MDHEN and CDR2 as SYDVKM. V shed 9 bases, J shed 6 bases, and the junction held 11 bases outside the gene matches. The CDR3 region is CASRPGTGRKTQYF. CDR3 DNA: TGTGCCAGTCGCCCGGGGACAGGGCGAAAGACCCAGTACTTC. Using reference TRBV28 and TRBJ2-5 for the parts outside the CDR3, the full variable domain is DVKVTQSSRYLVKRTGEKVFLECVQDMDHENMFWYRQDPGLGLRLIYFSYDVKMKEKGDIPEGYSVSREKKERFSLILESASTNQTSMYLCASRPGTGRKTQYFGPGTRLLVL.

The V gene is TRBV10-3, the J gene TRBJ2-2; D is possibly TRBD1 (5 bases). With 10 bases removed from V and 4 bases from J, the gap between germline ends came to 10 bases. The CDR3 totals 12 residues. The germline CDR1 and CDR2 sequences are ENHRY and SYGVKD. The chain's CDR3 is CATQGTTGELFF. In DNA, the CDR3 is TGTGCCACCCAGGGAACCACCGGGGAGCTGTTTTTT.

This clone was seen a single time. The chain uses TRBV7-2 and TRBJ2-7, with a weak D call TRBD2 (5 bases). This CDR3 is 14 amino acids long. V lost 4 bases to trimming and J lost 5 bases, with 15 bases between them. Germline V gene sequence: CDR1 SGHTA, CDR2 FQGNSA. In nucleotides, the CDR3 is TGTGCCAGCAGCTCCTTTGAGGGTAATAACGAGCAGTACTTC. Protein product: CASSSFEGNNEQYF.

This clone was detected only once. The chain has TRBV4-1 and TRBJ2-2, with D maybe TRBD1 (5 bases). Germline CDR1 MGHRA, CDR2 YSYEKL. V was clipped by 3 bases and J by 2 bases, with 16 bases between them. CDR3 length equals 17 residues. CDR3 amino acids: CASSQLTRTKNTGELFF. The CDR3 DNA sequence: TGCGCCAGCAGCCAGTTGACCAGGACAAAAAACACCGGGGAGCTGTTTTTT.

This chain connects TRBV7-7 to TRBJ2-7; no definite D call. The CDR3 totals 13 residues. The germline V gene has CDR1 SSHAT and CDR2 FNYEAQ (reference sequence). V lost 5 bases, J lost 5 bases, and 13 bases lay in between. CDR3 sequence reads: CASSLLGQNEQYF. CDR3 in DNA: TGTGCCAGCAGCCTATTGGGCCAGAACGAGCAGTACTTC.

V gene TRBV27 combines with J gene TRBJ1-1; D perhaps matches TRBD1 (5 bases). Germline CDR1 reads MNHEY; CDR2 reads SMNVEV (reference sequence). The CDR3 sequence is 14 residues long. Trimming took off 2 bases at V and 3 bases at J, with 10 bases between the two ends. This CDR3 reads CASSLSRVDTEAFF. CDR3 bases: TGTGCCAGCAGTTTAAGCAGGGTGGACACTGAAGCTTTCTTT.

This chain links TRBV7-9 with TRBJ2-1, with TRBD2 matching 14 bases. The germline CDR1 and CDR2 sequences are SEHNR and FQNEAQ (reference sequence). Trimming at V came to 5 bases and at J to 8 bases, leaving 5 bases not matched to a gene. There are 15 residues in the CDR3. Here the CDR3 DNA reads TGTGCCAGCAGCCAGACTAGCGGGAGGGCCTATGAGCAGTTCTTC. It translates to CASSQTSGRAYEQFF.

This sequence joins TRBV6-1 and TRBJ2-7, with unresolved D. From germline, CDR1 is MNHNS and CDR2 SASEGT. Trimming shortened V by 4 bases and J by 7 bases, and 11 bases separated the two germline ends. The CDR3 length is 12 residues. CDR3 coding DNA: TGTGCCAGCAGTGGCAATTACATAGAGCAGTACTTC. It specifies CASSGNYIEQYF.